This TCR beta chain was recovered during a study of blood T cell repertoires in COVID-19. Study context: Researchers got acute and convalescent COVID-19 samples from the United States, Italy and Spain. PBMCs, B-cell-depleted T cells, or T cells were the source of the cDNA or gDNA that made up the material.

With 8 bases removed from V and 0 bases from J, the gap between germline ends came to 4 bases. The CDR3 contains 11 residues. Germline V gene sequence: CDR1 LNHDA, CDR2 SQIVND (reference sequence). Authors' methods: Quantification of nucleated cells was approximated via reference gene primer amplification. The method was immunoSEQ multiplex PCR; TCRdb's version includes in-frame clones alone and lacks a portion of them. The DNA gave D and trimming, while V, J and clone size come from that table. The sample lists roughly 300,000 clones, approximately 87% occurring once. Material: peripheral blood. The V and J genes are TRBV19 and TRBJ1-2; D gene unclear. The TCR was taken from a woman between 50 and 59 years old who had recovered from COVID-19. As DNA, the CDR3 is TGTGCCAGTGAGTCTAACTATGGCTACACCTTC. Amino acids: CASESNYGYTF.